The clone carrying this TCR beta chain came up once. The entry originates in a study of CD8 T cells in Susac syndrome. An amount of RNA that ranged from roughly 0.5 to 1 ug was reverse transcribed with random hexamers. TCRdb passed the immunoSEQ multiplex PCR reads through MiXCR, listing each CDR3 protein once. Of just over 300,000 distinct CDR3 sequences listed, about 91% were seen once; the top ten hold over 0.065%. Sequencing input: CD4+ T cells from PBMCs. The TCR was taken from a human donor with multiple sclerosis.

CDR3 amino acids: CASTPILAGFEQFF. As DNA, the CDR3 is TGTGCCAGCACCCCGATACTAGCGGGATTTGAGCAGTTCTTC. The V call is TRBV11-2, the J call TRBJ2-1; the match to TRBD2 covers 10 bases. Germline trimming cut 7 bases from V and 9 bases from J; bases unmatched to any gene: 9. CDR1 is SGHAT, CDR2 FQNNGV, per germline. The CDR3 contains 14 residues.